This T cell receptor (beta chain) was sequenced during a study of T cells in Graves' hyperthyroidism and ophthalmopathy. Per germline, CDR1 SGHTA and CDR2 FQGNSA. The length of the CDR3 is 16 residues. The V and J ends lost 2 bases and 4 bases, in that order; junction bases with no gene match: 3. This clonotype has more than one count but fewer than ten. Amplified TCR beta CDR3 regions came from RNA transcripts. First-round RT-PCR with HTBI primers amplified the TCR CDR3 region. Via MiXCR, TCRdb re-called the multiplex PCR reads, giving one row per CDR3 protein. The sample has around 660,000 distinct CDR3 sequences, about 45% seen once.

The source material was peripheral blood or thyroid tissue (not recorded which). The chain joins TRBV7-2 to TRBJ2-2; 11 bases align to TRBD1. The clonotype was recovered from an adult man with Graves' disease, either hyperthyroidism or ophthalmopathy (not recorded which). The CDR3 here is CASSLIGTGGTGELFF. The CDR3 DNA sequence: TGTGCCAGCAGCTTAATTGGGACAGGGGGCACCGGGGAGCTGTTTTTT.